Listed below are T cell receptor beta chains from one sample, sequenced in a study of PD-1 blockade in classical Hodgkin lymphoma. TCRdb's copy holds only in-frame clones and misses some; the assay was immunoSEQ multiplex PCR. The sample includes around 99,000 clones, 75% to 85% of them seen just once. Sequenced here: peripheral blood mononuclear cells (PBMCs), sampled before the second cycle of nivolumab. The receptors shown here come from a human donor with classical Hodgkin lymphoma. The CDR3 runs from the conserved cysteine through the conserved F or W. The order of the fields is V gene, J gene, CDR3 protein.

v_call: TRBV29-1; j_call: TRBJ2-5; cdr3_aa: CSSSRGNAQETQYF
v_call: TRBV23-1; j_call: TRBJ2-1; cdr3_aa: CASTPLQLSYNEQFF
v_call: TRBV5-1; j_call: TRBJ1-3; cdr3_aa: CASSDHREEDTIYF
v_call: TRBV29-1; j_call: TRBJ1-4; cdr3_aa: CSALSRGNDEKLFF
v_call: TRBV9; j_call: TRBJ2-1; cdr3_aa: CASSVEDRANNEQFF
v_call: TRBV18; j_call: TRBJ1-3; cdr3_aa: CASSPLDRAGNTIYF
v_call: TRBV10-3; j_call: TRBJ2-7; cdr3_aa: CAISVSGYEQYF
v_call: TRBV10-3; j_call: TRBJ2-7; cdr3_aa: CAISELGQGSYEQYF
v_call: TRBV6-6; j_call: TRBJ1-5; cdr3_aa: CAVTREPLGNQPQHF
v_call: TRBV5-1; j_call: TRBJ2-2; cdr3_aa: CATQPPGQGAAGELFF
v_call: TRBV29-1; j_call: TRBJ1-3; cdr3_aa: CSVEDVGQGISGNTIYF
v_call: TRBV4-1; j_call: TRBJ1-5; cdr3_aa: CASSQVHSFRNQPQHF
v_call: TRBV18; j_call: TRBJ2-7; cdr3_aa: CASSPAGLAGRNIYEQYF